This TCR beta chain was identified during a study of response to subunit inactivated influenza vaccine (dated by TCRdb to the late 2010s). About the full investigation: Deep quantitative profiling of the T cell receptor repertoire was used in the study to follow responses to a trivalent subunit inactivated influenza vaccine.

This clonotype was counted only a few times. Its antigen has not been determined. Base-call qualities are not available, and no considerably larger clone is one nucleotide away. The protocol used for the library was RT-PCR. TCRdb shows the sequencer as Illumina HiSeq 2500. TCRdb's own reprocessing of the public reads used fastp at Q25 and MiXCR and kept productive beta chains. Each record represents a unique CDR3 protein, reported with the most common genes and DNA among its rows. This sample lists roughly 780,000 distinct CDR3 sequences; around a sixth were detected once. The top ten constitute approximately 10% of the sample. Overall results and qualifications from the work: The authors proposed that each seasonal influenza vaccination may bring in only a limited number of new T cells.

V is clipped by 5 bases and J by 4 bases, and the sequence between their germline boundaries is 14 bases long. CDR1 SGHKS and CDR2 YYEKEE are derived from the germline V gene (reference sequence). Reading from cysteine to phenylalanine, the CDR3 counts 14 amino acids. Only the CDR3 region is kept as DNA, spanning 42 bases read in frame from base 1. This receptor was identified in a middle-aged man who received an inactivated influenza vaccine. Donor details come from another sample of the same person, matched by shared clones. This sample comprised PBMCs from blood, obtained around 5 days after vaccination. Here the chain combines TRBV5-5 and TRBJ2-3; TRBD2 is a possible D gene, resting on 6 matching bases. The CDR3 is CASRPQSGPDTQYF. The bases read TGTGCCAGCAGGCCCCAGAGCGGGCCAGATACGCAGTATTTT.